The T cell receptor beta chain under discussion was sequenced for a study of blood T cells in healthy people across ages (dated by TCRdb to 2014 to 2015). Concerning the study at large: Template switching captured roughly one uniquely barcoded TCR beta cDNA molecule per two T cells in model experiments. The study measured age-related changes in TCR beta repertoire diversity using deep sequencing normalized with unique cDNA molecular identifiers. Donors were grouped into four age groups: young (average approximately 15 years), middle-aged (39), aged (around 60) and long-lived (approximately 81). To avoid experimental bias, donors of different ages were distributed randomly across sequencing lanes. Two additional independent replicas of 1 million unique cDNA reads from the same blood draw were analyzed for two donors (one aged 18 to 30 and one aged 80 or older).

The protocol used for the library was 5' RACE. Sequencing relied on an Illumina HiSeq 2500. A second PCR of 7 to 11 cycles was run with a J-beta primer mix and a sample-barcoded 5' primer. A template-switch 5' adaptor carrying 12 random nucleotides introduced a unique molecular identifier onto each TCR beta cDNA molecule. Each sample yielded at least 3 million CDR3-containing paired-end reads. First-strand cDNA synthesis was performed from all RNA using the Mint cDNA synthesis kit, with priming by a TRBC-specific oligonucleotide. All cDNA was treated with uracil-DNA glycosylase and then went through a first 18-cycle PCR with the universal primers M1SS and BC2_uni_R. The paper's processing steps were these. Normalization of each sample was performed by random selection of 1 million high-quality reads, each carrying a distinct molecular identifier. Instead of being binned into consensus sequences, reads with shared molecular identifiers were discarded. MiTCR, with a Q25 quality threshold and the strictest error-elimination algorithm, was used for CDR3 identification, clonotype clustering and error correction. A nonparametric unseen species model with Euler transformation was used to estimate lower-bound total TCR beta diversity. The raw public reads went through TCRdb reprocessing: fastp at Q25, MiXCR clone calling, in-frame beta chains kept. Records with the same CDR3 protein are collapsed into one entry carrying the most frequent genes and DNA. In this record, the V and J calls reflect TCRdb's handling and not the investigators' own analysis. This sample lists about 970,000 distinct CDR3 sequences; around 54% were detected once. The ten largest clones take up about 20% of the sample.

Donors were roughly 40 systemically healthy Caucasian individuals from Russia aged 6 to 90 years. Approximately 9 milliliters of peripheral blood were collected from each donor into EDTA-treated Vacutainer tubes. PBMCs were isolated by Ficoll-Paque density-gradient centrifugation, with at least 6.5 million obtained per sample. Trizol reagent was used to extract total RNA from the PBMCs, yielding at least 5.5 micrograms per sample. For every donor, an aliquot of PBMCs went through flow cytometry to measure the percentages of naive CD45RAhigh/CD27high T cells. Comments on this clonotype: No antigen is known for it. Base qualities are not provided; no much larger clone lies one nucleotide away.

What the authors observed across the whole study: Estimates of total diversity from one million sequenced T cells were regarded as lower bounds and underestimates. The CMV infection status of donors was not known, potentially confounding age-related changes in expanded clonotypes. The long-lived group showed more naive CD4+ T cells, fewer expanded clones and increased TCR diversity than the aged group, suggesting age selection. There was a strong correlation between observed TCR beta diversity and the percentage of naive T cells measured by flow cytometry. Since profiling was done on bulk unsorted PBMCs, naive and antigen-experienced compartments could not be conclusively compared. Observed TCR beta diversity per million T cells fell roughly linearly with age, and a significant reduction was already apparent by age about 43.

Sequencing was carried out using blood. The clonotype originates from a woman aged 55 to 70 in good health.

CDR3 reads: CASSLKGNQETQYF. The sequenced DNA: TGTGCCAGCAGCTTAAAGGGGAACCAAGAGACCCAGTACTTC. The chain joins TRBV7-2 to TRBJ2-5, with TRBD1 as a weak D call on 5 bases. V is reduced by 2 bases and J by 0 bases, leaving a spacing of 7 bases between them. In the germline V gene, CDR1 corresponds to SGHTA and CDR2 to FQGNSA. From cysteine to phenylalanine, the CDR3 is 14 amino acids long. The entry retains the CDR3 DNA only, 42 bases that are in frame from base 1. Full variable domain (CDR3 extended with the reference TRBV7-2 and TRBJ2-5 proteins): GAGVSQSPSNKVTEKGKDVELRCDPISGHTALYWYRQSLGQGLEFLIYFQGNSAPDKSGLPSDRFSAERTGGSVSTLTIQRTQQEDSAVYLCASSLKGNQETQYFGPGTRLLVL.